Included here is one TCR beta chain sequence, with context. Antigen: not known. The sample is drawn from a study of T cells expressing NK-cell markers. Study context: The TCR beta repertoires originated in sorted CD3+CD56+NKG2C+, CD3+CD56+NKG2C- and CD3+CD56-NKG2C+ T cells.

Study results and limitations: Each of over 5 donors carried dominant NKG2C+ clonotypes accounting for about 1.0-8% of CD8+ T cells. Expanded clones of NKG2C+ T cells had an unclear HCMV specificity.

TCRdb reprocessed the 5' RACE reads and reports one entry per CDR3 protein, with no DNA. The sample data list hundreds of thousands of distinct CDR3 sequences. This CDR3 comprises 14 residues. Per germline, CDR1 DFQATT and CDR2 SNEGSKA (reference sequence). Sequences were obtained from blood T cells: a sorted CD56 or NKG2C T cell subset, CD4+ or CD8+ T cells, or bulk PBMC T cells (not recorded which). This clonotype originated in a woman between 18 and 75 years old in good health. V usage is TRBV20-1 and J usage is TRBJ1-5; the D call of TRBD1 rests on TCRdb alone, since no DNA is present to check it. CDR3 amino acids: CSARVGASGQPQHF.